The 9 T cell receptor beta chains reported below all come from one sample, sequenced in a study of CXCR3-negative and CXCR3-positive naive CD8 T cells. Notes on the study in general: More hydrophobic TRB CDR3s occurred in CXCR3-positive than in CXCR3-negative naive cells.

UMI-labeled TRB cDNA libraries were prepared by 5' RACE. No DNA is given; TCRdb re-called the 5' RACE reads and lists each CDR3 protein once. This sample's table reports approximately 96,000 distinct CDR3 sequences. What these receptors recognize is not known. The specimen sequenced was naive CXCR3+ CD8+ T cells from blood. As to subset: CD45RO-CCR7+CD27+CD95- naive CD8+ T cells expressing CXCR3 (TNR3+). These receptors were collected from a human donor in good health. Some clones in this sample may be carry-over from other donors' samples.

The chain has TRBV15 and TRBJ2-7. Germline V gives CDR1 LNHNV, CDR2 YYDKDF (reference sequence). This CDR3 region has 15 residues. The CDR3 protein is CATSRVAGDFYERYF.

The V gene is TRBV29-1, the J gene TRBJ1-5. CDR3 length: 15 amino acids. CDR1 and CDR2 (germline): SQVTM, ANQGSEA. This CDR3 reads CSVGAGRAENQPQHF.

The chain recombines TRBV29-1 with TRBJ2-3; with no DNA, the TCRdb D assignment of TRBD1 cannot be verified. This CDR3 comprises 13 residues. CDR1 and CDR2 (germline): SQVTM, ANQGSEA. CDR3: CSVDGTRDGTQYF.

The CDR3 protein is CASSLNIGGTDTQYF. The J gene is TRBJ2-3, the V gene TRBV7-7. The CDR3 extends over 15 amino acids. Germline CDR1 SSHAT, CDR2 FNYEAQ (reference sequence).

The chain uses TRBV25-1 and TRBJ1-5. The CDR3 length is 12 residues. The germline CDR1 and CDR2 sequences are MGHDK and SYGVNS. Here the CDR3 reads CASSESNQPQHF. Drawing the rest from reference TRBV25-1 and TRBJ1-5, the complete variable domain is EADIYQTPRYLVIGTGKKITLECSQTMGHDKMYWYQQDPGMELHLIHYSYGVNSTEKGDLSSESTVSRIRTEHFPLTLESARPSHTSQYLCASSESNQPQHFGDGTRLSIL.

This chain connects TRBV7-3 to TRBJ2-1; checking the TCRdb D call of TRBD1 is not possible without DNA. The germline CDR1 and CDR2 sequences are SGHTA and FQGTGA. This CDR3 contains 15 residues. Here the CDR3 reads CASSLIVGAPNEQFF.

The gene calls are TRBV10-3 and TRBJ2-7; the D call from TCRdb, TRBD1, cannot be confirmed without DNA. Germline CDR1 ENHRY, CDR2 SYGVKD. The CDR3 has 19 amino acids. CDR3 sequence: CAISENPVVRDRVSYEQYF.

The V and J genes are TRBV21-1 and TRBJ1-1; absent DNA, TCRdb's TRBD1 call cannot be checked. TRBV21-1 is noted as a pseudogene. The CDR3 is made up of 14 amino acids. This chain's CDR3 is CASSTAPGPRGAFF.

This rearrangement joins TRBV4-2 to TRBJ2-2; as DNA is missing, the TRBD2 call by TCRdb cannot be tested. The CDR3 extends over 20 amino acids. CDR1 and CDR2 (germline): LGHNA, YNFKEQ. This CDR3 reads CASSPSRGTSGGSLSGELFF.